The T cell receptor beta chain under discussion was sequenced for a study of beta chain features in type 1 diabetes. Across the whole study: No patient-donor differences in age, gender, total cells or subset yield. Study outcomes and limitations: The VDJ junctions of type 1 diabetes patients carried fewer insertions and more deletions.

Remarks on this clone: Its antigen is not identified.

CDR1 is MNHEY and CDR2 is SMNVEV in the germline V gene (reference sequence). Trimming took off 2 bases at V and 0 bases at J, with 11 bases between the two ends. The CDR3 loop spans 16 amino acids. Blood was drawn once from each donor into heparinised tubes. The draws averaged around 0.12 L. Sequencing targeted expressed TCRB transcripts, as all isolated RNA had been reverse transcribed. It was found that naive, central memory and regulatory T cell samples averaged around 3.6 million reads. Only in-frame clones appear in the TCRdb table, and some are missing; sequencing was by immunoSEQ multiplex PCR. The table includes hundreds of thousands of clones, around 68% detected once.

Sequenced sample: naive CD4+ T cells from blood. V and J are TRBV27 and TRBJ2-4; D is unresolved. The origin of this receptor is a man aged 25-40 years in good health. The CDR3 region is CASSLNAGLAKNIQYF. As DNA, the CDR3 is TGTGCCAGCAGTTTAAATGCAGGCTTAGCCAAAAACATTCAGTACTTC.